The 30 T cell receptor beta chains reported below all come from one sample, sequenced in a study of Ad26.COV2.S vaccination and SARS-CoV-2 variants. As to treatment: about 20 received Ad26.COV2.S at low or high dose, single or two shots; several received placebo; per-sample allocation not given. Material that was analyzed had been drawn on day 63 after the first vaccine or placebo injection. Profiling relied on immunoSEQ multiplex PCR, and the TCRdb table lists in-frame clones only, not all of them. The sample lists 400,000 to 500,000 clones, around 89% occurring once. Here the sequenced sample was peripheral blood, taken in a trial of Ad26.COV2.S vaccine versus placebo. All receptors come from a person aged 18-65 years who received the Ad26.COV2.S COVID-19 vaccine or a placebo.

The rearrangement joins TRBV19 to TRBJ2-3; 9 bases match TRBD1. The CDR3 runs 16 residues. J gave up 5 bases and V 5 bases, and 11 bases lay outside the gene matches. Germline V CDR1 and CDR2: LNHDA, SQIVND (reference sequence). The CDR3: CASSLGKGQGEDTQYF. CDR3 bases: TGTGCCAGTAGTCTAGGGAAGGGACAGGGTGAAGATACGCAGTATTTT.

The rearrangement joins TRBV4-1 to TRBJ1-1; D perhaps matches TRBD1 (6 bases). The CDR3 is 14 amino acids. CDR1 and CDR2 from the germline V gene are MGHRA and YSYEKL. Trimming removed 6 bases at V and 4 bases at J, with 15 bases between. DNA for the CDR3: TGCGCCAGCAGTCTACAGGGAGGTAGCACTGAAGCTTTCTTT. Translated: CASSLQGGSTEAFF.

In its sample, this clone was seen once. This chain links TRBV19 with TRBJ1-4; 9 bases align to TRBD1. Per germline, CDR1 LNHDA and CDR2 SQIVND (reference sequence). The length of the CDR3 is 14 residues. J gave up 6 bases and V 6 bases, and 5 bases lay outside the gene matches. The CDR3 spells CASRMGQGYEKLFF. For the CDR3, the DNA is TGTGCCAGTAGGATGGGACAGGGCTATGAAAAACTGTTTTTT.

This rearrangement joins TRBV9 to TRBJ1-3; the match to TRBD1 covers 9 bases. Trimming removed 5 bases from V and 0 bases from J; junction bases left unmatched: 12. This CDR3 comprises 18 residues. The germline V gene has CDR1 SGDLS and CDR2 YYNGEE. The CDR3 here is CASSVNRGRPDSGNTIYF. In DNA, the CDR3 is TGTGCCAGCAGTGTGAACAGGGGGCGGCCGGACTCTGGAAACACCATATATTTT.

V usage is TRBV11-3 and J usage is TRBJ1-1; no clear D gene. Germline V gives CDR1 SGHNT, CDR2 YENEEA. With 2 bases removed from V and 0 bases from J, the gap between germline ends came to 4 bases. The CDR3 has 13 amino acids. CDR3 coding DNA: TGTGCCAGCAGCTTATCAATGAACACTGAAGCTTTCTTT. This encodes CASSLSMNTEAFF.

The rearrangement links TRBV7-5 to TRBJ2-1; the table gives TRBD2 as D, unverified against the DNA. TRBV7-5 is deemed a pseudogene. This CDR3 is 16 amino acids long. The CDR3 nucleotides are TGTGTCAGAAGCTTAAGATCCTGCGCGTCCTACAATGAGCAGTTCTTC. Its protein is CVRSLRSCASYNEQFF.

This rearrangement joins TRBV30 to TRBJ2-2; D is unresolved. The CDR3 is made up of 13 amino acids. The germline CDR1 and CDR2 sequences are GTSNPN and SVGIG (reference sequence). Trimming pared 0 bases from V and 6 bases from J, leaving 8 bases between. CDR3 DNA: TGTGCCTGGAGTGTACTCTCGGCCGGGGAGCTGTTTTTT. Translating gives CAWSVLSAGELFF.

This rearrangement joins TRBV30 to TRBJ1-5, with 8 bases identical to TRBD1. Germline V gene lookup returns CDR1 GTSNPN and CDR2 SVGIG (reference sequence). With 0 bases clipped from V and 7 bases from J, the junction kept 5 bases outside the gene matches. The CDR3 has 14 residues. For the CDR3, the DNA is TGTGCCTGGAGTGTCGGACAGGGATTACAGCCCCAGCATTTT. This translates into CAWSVGQGLQPQHF.

In its sample, this clone was seen a few times. The chain has TRBV4-1 and TRBJ2-7, with D unresolved. The CDR3 contains 12 residues. Per the germline V gene, CDR1 is MGHRA and CDR2 is YSYEKL. V was trimmed by 0 bases and J by 3 bases, leaving 3 bases between them. CDR3 region: CASSQEGYEQYF. The CDR3 bases are TGCGCCAGCAGCCAAGAAGGCTACGAGCAGTACTTC.

The chain couples TRBV7-9 to TRBJ2-1; 11 nucleotides line up with TRBD2. The germline V gene has CDR1 SEHNR and CDR2 FQNEAQ (reference sequence). V dropped 2 bases and J dropped 7; count of bases not matched to a gene: 4. This CDR3 region has 15 residues. CDR3 residues: CASSLSSGGWNEQFF. For the CDR3, the DNA is TGTGCCAGCAGCTTATCTAGCGGGGGGTGGAATGAGCAGTTCTTC. Full variable domain (outside the CDR3, taken from reference TRBV7-9 and TRBJ2-1): DTGVSQNPRHKITKRGQNVTFRCDPISEHNRLYWYRQTLGQGPEFLTYFQNEAQLEKSRLLSDRFSAERPKGSFSTLEIQRTEQGDSAMYLCASSLSSGGWNEQFFGPGTRLTVL.

The chain is built from TRBV24-1 and TRBJ1-5, with 7 nucleotides matching TRBD1. Germline V gene sequence: CDR1 KGHDR, CDR2 SFDVKD. V gave up 4 bases and J gave up 2 bases; unmatched junction bases: 7. This CDR3 has 16 residues. CDR3 region: CATSDHSGTGNQPQHF. The CDR3 coding sequence is TGTGCCACCAGTGACCATTCCGGGACAGGCAATCAGCCCCAGCATTTT.

This clone appeared a few times. This sample includes further DNA sequences coding for the same CDR3. This chain connects TRBV29-1 to TRBJ2-7; perhaps TRBD1 as D (5 bases). Germline CDR1 is SQVTM and CDR2 is ANQGSEA. The CDR3 covers 12 residues. The V end lost 2 bases, the J end lost 1 base, and 6 bases lay between the germline ends. This chain's CDR3 is CSVESGSYEQYF. The CDR3 DNA reads as TGCAGCGTTGAATCAGGGTCCTACGAGCAGTACTTC.

This clone was recorded a few times. This chain joins TRBV6-2 or TRBV6-3 and TRBJ2-7, with TRBD2 matching over 15 bases. Trimming at V came to 5 bases and at J to 4 bases, leaving 9 bases not matched to a gene. CDR3 length: 17 amino acids. Germline V gene sequence: CDR1 MNHEY, CDR2 SVGEGT. The CDR3 DNA is TGTGCCAGCAGTACCGCCGGGACTAGCGGGGGGAAGTACGAGCAGTACTTC. This sequence encodes CASSTAGTSGGKYEQYF.

The chain employs TRBV28 and TRBJ1-2; no reliable D call. CDR3 length: 13 amino acids. Germline lookup yields CDR1 MDHEN and CDR2 SYDVKM. Trimming pared 5 bases from V and 4 bases from J, leaving 11 bases between. CDR3 DNA sequence: TGTGCCAGCAGTCCGCCGGGGTCCTATGGCTACACCTTC. Its protein is CASSPPGSYGYTF.

V and J are TRBV3-1 (or the pseudogene TRBV3-2) and TRBJ2-2; D is unresolved. V was shortened by 0 bases and J by 7 bases, with 9 bases between the two germline ends. This CDR3 region has 14 residues. Germline assignment: CDR1 LGHDT and CDR2 YNNKEL (reference sequence). The CDR3 nucleotides are TGTGCCAGCAGCCAAGATTCCGGTAGCGGGGAGCTGTTTTTT. It encodes CASSQDSGSGELFF.

The chain recombines TRBV30 with TRBJ1-4, with 8 bases identical to TRBD1. V trimming: 5 bases; J trimming: 10 bases; junction bases outside the gene matches: 12. Germline assignment: CDR1 GTSNPN and CDR2 SVGIG (reference sequence). CDR3 length: 14 residues. The CDR3: CAWGGTGGVGKLFF. In DNA, the CDR3 is TGTGCCTGGGGCGGAACAGGGGGAGTTGGAAAACTGTTTTTT.

This chain connects TRBV5-1 to TRBJ1-1, with D unclear. The germline V gene encodes CDR1 SGHRS and CDR2 YFSETQ. The CDR3 covers 13 residues. V gave up 1 base and J gave up 1 base, with 5 bases separating them. Here the CDR3 DNA reads TGCGCCAGCAGCTTGTGGGGGAACACTGAAGCTTTCTTT. Translated: CASSLWGNTEAFF. Supplemented by reference TRBV5-1 and TRBJ1-1, the full variable domain reads KAGVTQTPRYLIKTRGQQVTLSCSPISGHRSVSWYQQTPGQGLQFLFEYFSETQRNKGNFPGRFSGRQFSNSRSEMNVSTLELGDSALYLCASSLWGNTEAFFGQGTRLTVV.

The genes are TRBV7-2 and TRBJ1-5, with a tentative D call TRBD1 (6 bases). The V and J ends lost 1 base and 1 base respectively, with 8 bases between them. In germline, CDR1 is SGHTA, CDR2 FQGNSA. The CDR3 length is 15 residues. The CDR3 DNA reads as TGTGCCAGCAGCTTAGTGACAGGCAGCAATCAGCCCCAGCATTTT. It translates to CASSLVTGSNQPQHF.

The rearrangement uses TRBV9 and TRBJ2-1; the match to TRBD2 covers 15 bases. Germline V lookup: CDR1 SGDLS, CDR2 YYNGEE. The CDR3 covers 17 residues. V lost 3 bases and J lost 2; bases outside the gene matches: 3. Here the CDR3 DNA reads TGTGCCAGCAGCGGAGGACTAGCGGGGGGGCCCTACAATGAGCAGTTCTTC. Translation gives CASSGGLAGGPYNEQFF.

The rearrangement uses TRBV19 and TRBJ1-1; no firm D call. V was clipped by 5 bases and J by 2 bases, with 12 bases between them. This CDR3 is 14 amino acids long. Germline V gives CDR1 LNHDA, CDR2 SQIVND (reference sequence). The DNA for the CDR3 is TGTGCCAGTAGTTTCCCCACGGGCAACACTGAAGCTTTCTTT. As protein: CASSFPTGNTEAFF.

V is TRBV6-4 and J is TRBJ2-1, with TRBD2 as a possible D gene (6 bases). The CDR3 is made up of 16 amino acids. Trimming removed 6 bases from V and 10 bases from J, with 25 bases in between. Germline CDR1 and CDR2: MRHNA and SNTAGT. The CDR3 DNA reads as TGTGCCAGCAGCCAACGCCGCTCGGACGGGGGTTGGGAGCAGTTCTTC. The encoded protein is CASSQRRSDGGWEQFF.

The rearrangement uses TRBV11-2 and TRBJ1-1; D gene ambiguous. The germline V and J ends were trimmed by 8 bases and 11 bases, with 21 bases remaining between them. The CDR3 runs 13 residues. Germline lookup yields CDR1 SGHAT and CDR2 FQNNGV. For the CDR3, the DNA is TGTGCCAGCGTGGGTCTGAGCCTACGGGTTGCTTTCTTT. Protein sequence: CASVGLSLRVAFF.

The chain has TRBV4-3 and TRBJ2-7; TRBD2 matches at 13 bases. Germline V gene lookup returns CDR1 LGHNA and CDR2 YSLEER. The length of the CDR3 is 16 residues. Unmatched junction bases numbered 6, after V lost 4 bases and J lost 3 bases. Here the CDR3 DNA reads TGCGCCAGCAGCCTTAGCGGGACTAGCGGGATCTACGAGCAGTACTTC. Its translation is CASSLSGTSGIYEQYF.

This clone is a singleton in its sample. The chain recombines TRBV15 with TRBJ2-7, with a tentative D call TRBD1 (5 bases). Germline V gene lookup returns CDR1 LNHNV and CDR2 YYDKDF (reference sequence). CDR3 size: 13 residues. The V end was cut by 4 bases, the J end by 3 bases, with 10 bases between. For the CDR3, the DNA is TGTGCCACCAGCACAGGGTCGGTCTACGAGCAGTACTTC. Encoded protein: CATSTGSVYEQYF.

J is TRBJ2-5 and V is TRBV11-2; D tentatively reads TRBD1 or TRBD2 (5 bases each). V gave up 2 bases and J gave up 2 bases, with 15 bases separating them. Germline lookup yields CDR1 SGHAT and CDR2 FQNNGV. The CDR3 runs to 16 residues. This CDR3 is CASSLPDGAGQETQYF. In nucleotides, the CDR3 is TGTGCCAGCAGCTTACCCGACGGGGCAGGGCAAGAGACCCAGTACTTC.

V usage is TRBV30 and J usage is TRBJ1-1; the match to TRBD1 covers 7 bases. The CDR3 contains 14 residues. CDR1 is GTSNPN, CDR2 SVGIG, per germline (reference sequence). Trimming cost V 4 bases and J 4 bases; bases outside gene matches: 9. CDR3 residues: CAWIRLAGGTEAFF. As DNA, the CDR3 is TGTGCCTGGATTCGGCTGGCAGGGGGCACTGAAGCTTTCTTT.

To note about this clone: The junction differs from germline at one of its ends, possibly a read error. The chain employs TRBV2 and TRBJ1-5, with TRBD1 as a possible D gene (5 bases). The germline V gene has CDR1 SNHLY and CDR2 FYNNEI. The CDR3 totals 14 residues. The CDR3 bases are TGTGCCAGCACTGAAGGGGACAGCAATCAGCCCCAGCATTTT. Its protein is CASTEGDSNQPQHF.

The V and J genes are TRBV7-9 and TRBJ1-4; no firm D call. Germline CDR1 and CDR2: SEHNR and FQNEAQ (reference sequence). Trimming took 5 bases from V and 5 from J, leaving 15 bases between them. This CDR3 spans 15 amino acids. In DNA, the CDR3 is TGTGCCAGCAGCGCTGTTCGGGGAAGAAATGAAAAACTGTTTTTT. Protein sequence: CASSAVRGRNEKLFF. The whole variable domain, remainder taken from reference TRBV7-9 and TRBJ1-4, is DTGVSQNPRHKITKRGQNVTFRCDPISEHNRLYWYRQTLGQGPEFLTYFQNEAQLEKSRLLSDRFSAERPKGSFSTLEIQRTEQGDSAMYLCASSAVRGRNEKLFFGSGTQLSVL.

This clone was detected only a few times. The chain is built from TRBV2 and TRBJ1-4; weak D call: TRBD1 (5 bases). Trimming took 1 base from V and 8 from J, leaving 14 bases between them. The CDR3 is made up of 15 amino acids. CDR1 and CDR2 (germline): SNHLY, FYNNEI. The CDR3 sequence: CASSEVVGLGEKLFF. The CDR3 bases are TGTGCCAGCAGTGAAGTAGTGGGGCTTGGAGAAAAACTGTTTTTT.

This clone was detected once. The chain carries TRBV6-5 and TRBJ2-3; perhaps TRBD2 as D (5 bases). Trimming pared 5 bases from V and 2 bases from J, leaving 14 bases between. The germline gives CDR1 MNHEY, CDR2 SVGAGI. The CDR3 extends over 15 amino acids. For the CDR3, the DNA is TGTGCCAGCAGTCGGACTTTCCACCCCACAGATACGCAGTATTTT. This encodes CASSRTFHPTDTQYF.